This T cell receptor (beta chain) was profiled in a study of regulatory and conventional T cells in RAG deficiency. Germline CDR1 is SGDLS and CDR2 is YYNGEE. The CDR3 spans 14 residues. Clones were read by immunoSEQ multiplex PCR, and TCRdb kept only the in-frame ones, dropping some. Among 45,000 or so clones listed, about nine tenths were seen once. Blood CD4+ CD25-low CD127-high conventional T cells supplied the genomic DNA template. Findings and caveats of the study: In Omenn syndrome, Treg and Tconv repertoires overlapped >90%.

On this clone itself: Its antigen remains unknown. One junction end does not reproduce the germline sequence, and a read error may be involved.

Separately, the same data were catalogued under a study of regulatory T cells. This second report adds: The PCR used 52 TRBV and 13 TRBJ primers.

The clonotype comes from a human donor in good health. The V and J genes are TRBV9 and TRBJ2-7, with TRBD1 identical over 10 bases. Sequences were obtained from CD4+ effector T cells sorted from blood. DNA of the CDR3: TGTGCCAGCAGCCTCGGGACAGGGGCCTACGAGCTGTACTTC. Its protein is CASSLGTGAYELYF.